This TCR beta chain originates from a study of cytomegalovirus exposure and HLA in healthy donors. In regard to this clone: Its antigen is not identified.

Study results and limitations: Data from an earlier analysis indicated that most TCR beta V segments were productive either about 87% or about 30% of the time. A later analysis found most CMV-associated TCR beta chains apparently HLA-restricted.

The study ran its PCR with 60 Vbeta and 13 Jbeta primers. Repertoires were generated with immunoSEQ multiplex PCR, while TCRdb's copy carries only in-frame clones and drops some. The sample includes 200,000 to 250,000 clones, approximately 82% of them seen just once. Germline CDR1 SGHVS, CDR2 FQNEAQ. Deletions cut 7 bases from V and 5 bases from J, with 23 bases between. CDR3 length: 16 amino acids. The chain is built from TRBV7-8 and TRBJ1-1; perhaps TRBD1 as D (6 bases). The sequenced sample consisted of PBMCs. This TCR was recovered from a woman aged 35 to 49 in good health and CMV-seronegative. DNA for the CDR3: TGTGCCAGCACCGTGCGGTGGGGGGGGCGCGAAACTGAAGCTTTCTTT. Amino acids: CASTVRWGGRETEAFF. Combining the CDR3 with reference TRBV7-8 and TRBJ1-1 gives the whole variable domain GAGVSQSPRYKVAKRGQDVALRCDPISGHVSLFWYQQALGQGPEFLTYFQNEAQLDKSGLPSDRFFAERPEGSVSTLKIQRTQQEDSAVYLCASTVRWGGRETEAFFGQGTRLTVV.